The source of this T cell receptor beta chain is a study of shared clonotypes between healthy human individuals. CD8 cells regarded as naive lacked CD45RO, were positively chosen for CCR7, and omitted terminally differentiated effector memory CD45RA+ cells. Note on this clone: Other DNA sequences of this sample code for an identical CDR3.

Repertoires were generated with immunoSEQ multiplex PCR, while TCRdb's copy carries only in-frame clones and drops some. The data hold 550,000 to 600,000 clones, with roughly 98% observed a single time. Sequenced sample: naive CD8+ T cells sorted from blood. The origin of this receptor is a man aged 25 to 40 in good health.

Written as DNA, the CDR3 is TGCAGCGTTGAAGGACTCTACAATGAGCAGTTCTTC. This translates into CSVEGLYNEQFF. This chain joins TRBV29-1 and TRBJ2-1; the D is unclear. CDR3 size: 12 residues. Deletions cut 1 base from V and 3 bases from J, with 4 bases between. Germline V CDR1 and CDR2: SQVTM, ANQGSEA.